A selection of T cell receptor beta chains follows, all from one sample in a study of shared clonotypes between healthy human individuals. TCRdb's table, derived via immunoSEQ multiplex PCR, lists solely in-frame clones and lacks some. The sample consists of 660,000 or so clones, approximately 96% of them appearing once. Sequenced sample: naive CD8+ T cells sorted from blood. The receptors were gathered from a woman in her twenties or thirties in good health. The CDR3 runs from the conserved cysteine through the conserved F or W. A D gene is named only where the DNA matches it firmly. A row's size may be missing; if present it is once, few, many or a size class.

d_call: -
clone_size: -
v_call: TRBV7-9
j_call: TRBJ1-1
cdr3_aa: CASSLWVTEAFF
cdr3_nt: TGTGCCAGCAGCTTGTGGGTCACTGAAGCTTTCTTT

d_call: -
clone_size: -
v_call: TRBV4-1
j_call: TRBJ2-4
cdr3_aa: CASSQDRENIQYF
cdr3_nt: TGCGCCAGCAGCCAAGACAGGGAAAACATTCAGTACTTC

d_call: -
clone_size: -
v_call: TRBV27
j_call: TRBJ2-1
cdr3_aa: CASSLSQRNEQFF
cdr3_nt: TGTGCCAGCAGTTTGTCCCAGCGCAATGAGCAGTTCTTC

d_call: -
clone_size: -
v_call: TRBV7-9
j_call: TRBJ2-1
cdr3_aa: CASSLGVRPQEQFF
cdr3_nt: TGTGCCAGCAGCTTAGGAGTTAGACCCCAGGAGCAGTTCTTC

d_call: -
clone_size: -
v_call: TRBV5-4
j_call: TRBJ2-7
cdr3_aa: CASSLGAKQYF
cdr3_nt: TGTGCCAGCAGCTTGGGGGCAAAGCAGTACTTC

d_call: TRBD1
clone_size: -
v_call: TRBV5-6
j_call: TRBJ1-2
cdr3_aa: CASSLEGAFGYTF
cdr3_nt: TGTGCCAGCAGCTTGGAGGGGGCGTTTGGCTACACCTTC

d_call: -
clone_size: -
v_call: TRBV9
j_call: TRBJ2-5
cdr3_aa: CASSGETTETQYF
cdr3_nt: TGTGCCAGCAGCGGCGAGACTACAGAGACCCAGTACTTC

d_call: -
clone_size: -
v_call: TRBV4-1
j_call: TRBJ1-1
cdr3_aa: CASSQDPGINTEAFF
cdr3_nt: TGCGCCAGCAGCCAAGATCCGGGAATTAACACTGAAGCTTTCTTT

d_call: TRBD1
clone_size: -
v_call: TRBV5-5
j_call: TRBJ1-2
cdr3_aa: CASSPGQNYGYTF
cdr3_nt: TGTGCCAGCAGCCCGGGACAGAACTATGGCTACACCTTC

d_call: TRBD2
clone_size: -
v_call: TRBV6-1
j_call: TRBJ2-7
cdr3_aa: CASSEAPTSGDSYYEQYF
cdr3_nt: TGTGCCAGCAGTGAAGCGCCGACTAGCGGGGACTCGTACTACGAGCAGTACTTC

d_call: TRBD2
clone_size: -
v_call: TRBV6-6
j_call: TRBJ2-7
cdr3_aa: CASSYTSGRYEQYF
cdr3_nt: TGTGCCAGCAGTTATACTAGCGGGAGATACGAGCAGTACTTC

d_call: TRBD1
clone_size: -
v_call: TRBV30
j_call: TRBJ1-4
cdr3_aa: CAWKGLTGNFEKLFF
cdr3_nt: TGTGCCTGGAAGGGGTTGACAGGGAATTTCGAAAAACTGTTTTTT

d_call: -
clone_size: -
v_call: TRBV19
j_call: TRBJ2-7
cdr3_aa: CASSEASPHEQYF
cdr3_nt: TGTGCCAGTAGCGAAGCCTCCCCTCACGAGCAGTACTTC

d_call: -
clone_size: -
v_call: TRBV9
j_call: TRBJ2-7
cdr3_aa: CASSVGPGDEQYF
cdr3_nt: TGTGCCAGCAGCGTAGGTCCCGGGGACGAGCAGTACTTC

d_call: -
clone_size: -
v_call: TRBV27
j_call: TRBJ2-1
cdr3_aa: CASSLSRGTSLDEQFF
cdr3_nt: TGTGCCAGCAGTTTATCGAGGGGGACGTCTCTGGATGAGCAGTTCTTC

d_call: -
clone_size: -
v_call: TRBV28
j_call: TRBJ2-7
cdr3_aa: CASSLGGSYEQYF
cdr3_nt: TGTGCCAGCAGTTTGGGGGGTTCCTACGAGCAGTACTTC

d_call: -
clone_size: -
v_call: TRBV4-1
j_call: TRBJ1-5
cdr3_aa: CASSHVTGLNQPQHF
cdr3_nt: TGCGCCAGCAGCCACGTGACAGGCCTAAATCAGCCCCAGCATTTT

d_call: TRBD2
clone_size: -
v_call: TRBV2
j_call: TRBJ2-7
cdr3_aa: CASSPAFSGRGTYEQYF
cdr3_nt: TGTGCCAGCAGTCCAGCCTTTAGCGGGAGAGGGACCTACGAGCAGTACTTC

d_call: -
clone_size: once
v_call: TRBV7-8
j_call: TRBJ2-7
cdr3_aa: CASSWNLYEQYF
cdr3_nt: TGTGCCAGCAGCTGGAATCTTTACGAGCAGTACTTC

d_call: -
clone_size: -
v_call: TRBV30
j_call: TRBJ2-2
cdr3_aa: CAWTKGLDTGELFF
cdr3_nt: TGTGCCTGGACGAAGGGGCTAGACACCGGGGAGCTGTTTTTT

d_call: -
clone_size: -
v_call: TRBV6-1
j_call: TRBJ2-7
cdr3_aa: CASSEILYEQYF
cdr3_nt: TGTGCCAGCAGTGAAATCCTCTACGAGCAGTACTTC

d_call: -
clone_size: -
v_call: TRBV19
j_call: TRBJ1-5
cdr3_aa: CASSPGGGWGNQPQHF
cdr3_nt: TGTGCCAGTAGTCCCGGGGGGGGATGGGGCAATCAGCCCCAGCATTTT

d_call: -
clone_size: -
v_call: TRBV7-8
j_call: TRBJ1-3
cdr3_aa: CASSLRFRNTIYF
cdr3_nt: TGTGCCAGCAGCTTACGGTTCAGAAACACCATATATTTT

d_call: -
clone_size: -
v_call: TRBV5-1
j_call: TRBJ2-5
cdr3_aa: CASSHYREQTQYF
cdr3_nt: TGCGCCAGCAGCCATTACCGGGAACAGACCCAGTACTTC

d_call: -
clone_size: -
v_call: TRBV30
j_call: TRBJ1-5
cdr3_aa: CAWSVLREPQHF
cdr3_nt: TGTGCCTGGAGTGTACTTCGGGAGCCCCAGCATTTT

d_call: TRBD1
clone_size: -
v_call: TRBV7-9
j_call: TRBJ2-1
cdr3_aa: CASSSTGPIYNEQFF
cdr3_nt: TGTGCCAGCAGCTCGACAGGGCCCATCTACAATGAGCAGTTCTTC

d_call: TRBD2
clone_size: -
v_call: TRBV9
j_call: TRBJ2-3
cdr3_aa: CASSSGGGTDTQYF
cdr3_nt: TGTGCCAGCAGCTCCGGGGGGGGCACAGATACGCAGTATTTT

d_call: TRBD1
clone_size: -
v_call: TRBV7-9
j_call: TRBJ2-7
cdr3_aa: CASSPGTGWYF
cdr3_nt: TGTGCCAGCAGCCCGGGGACAGGGTGGTACTTC

d_call: TRBD2
clone_size: -
v_call: TRBV28
j_call: TRBJ2-1
cdr3_aa: CASTTPTMTSEYNEQFF
cdr3_nt: TGTGCCAGCACAACTCCCACCATGACTAGCGAGTACAATGAGCAGTTCTTC

d_call: -
clone_size: -
v_call: TRBV5-4
j_call: TRBJ2-7
cdr3_aa: CASSPNGQTYEQYF
cdr3_nt: TGTGCCAGCAGCCCCAATGGACAGACCTACGAGCAGTACTTC

d_call: TRBD1
clone_size: -
v_call: TRBV10-2
j_call: TRBJ2-2
cdr3_aa: CASSADRGDTGELFF
cdr3_nt: TGCGCCAGCAGCGCGGACAGGGGAGACACCGGGGAGCTGTTTTTT

d_call: -
clone_size: -
v_call: TRBV28
j_call: TRBJ1-5
cdr3_aa: CASSFQGLNQPQHF
cdr3_nt: TGTGCCAGCAGTTTCCAGGGACTGAATCAGCCCCAGCATTTT

d_call: TRBD1
clone_size: once
v_call: TRBV19
j_call: TRBJ1-5
cdr3_aa: CASATGGSYQPQHF
cdr3_nt: TGTGCCAGTGCGACAGGGGGCAGTTATCAGCCCCAGCATTTT

d_call: -
clone_size: -
v_call: TRBV28
j_call: TRBJ2-1
cdr3_aa: CASSSEMLGYNEQFF
cdr3_nt: TGTGCCAGCAGTTCGGAGATGTTGGGCTACAATGAGCAGTTCTTC

d_call: -
clone_size: once
v_call: TRBV27
j_call: TRBJ2-1
cdr3_aa: CASSVSSGPNNEQFF
cdr3_nt: TGTGCCAGCAGTGTCTCATCGGGGCCTAACAATGAGCAGTTCTTC

d_call: -
clone_size: -
v_call: TRBV7-9
j_call: TRBJ1-4
cdr3_aa: CASSFGQPTNEKLFF
cdr3_nt: TGTGCCAGCAGCTTCGGCCAGCCAACTAATGAAAAACTGTTTTTT

d_call: -
clone_size: -
v_call: TRBV9
j_call: TRBJ1-1
cdr3_aa: CASGMNGAAFF
cdr3_nt: TGTGCCAGCGGGATGAATGGGGCAGCTTTCTTT

d_call: -
clone_size: -
v_call: TRBV29-1
j_call: TRBJ1-2
cdr3_aa: CSVVGGSYGYTF
cdr3_nt: TGCAGCGTTGTGGGGGGATCCTATGGCTACACCTTC

d_call: -
clone_size: -
v_call: TRBV19
j_call: TRBJ1-1
cdr3_aa: CASSIWRRGYTEAFF
cdr3_nt: TGTGCCAGTAGTATATGGAGAAGGGGGTATACTGAAGCTTTCTTT

d_call: -
clone_size: -
v_call: TRBV5-4
j_call: TRBJ1-2
cdr3_aa: CASSLDRSPPLSYTF
cdr3_nt: TGTGCCAGCAGCTTGGACAGGAGTCCTCCTTTGAGCTACACCTTC

d_call: TRBD2
clone_size: -
v_call: TRBV5-6
j_call: TRBJ2-7
cdr3_aa: CASSLAGGDEQYF
cdr3_nt: TGTGCCAGCAGCTTGGCGGGGGGTGACGAGCAGTACTTC